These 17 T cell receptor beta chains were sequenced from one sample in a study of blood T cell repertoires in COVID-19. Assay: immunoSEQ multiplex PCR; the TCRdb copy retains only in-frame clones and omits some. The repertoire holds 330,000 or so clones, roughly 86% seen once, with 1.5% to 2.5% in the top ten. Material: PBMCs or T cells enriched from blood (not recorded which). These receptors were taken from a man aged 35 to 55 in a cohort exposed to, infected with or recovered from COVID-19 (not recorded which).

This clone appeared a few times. The CDR3 loop is CASSLTGGLSGNTIYF. The CDR3, as DNA: TGTGCCAGCAGTCTGACAGGGGGTCTCTCTGGAAACACCATATATTTT. The chain uses TRBV2 and TRBJ1-3; 9 bases are shared with TRBD1. The V and J ends lost 5 bases and 0 bases, in that order; junction bases with no gene match: 5. This CDR3 region has 16 residues. Germline lookup yields CDR1 SNHLY and CDR2 FYNNEI.

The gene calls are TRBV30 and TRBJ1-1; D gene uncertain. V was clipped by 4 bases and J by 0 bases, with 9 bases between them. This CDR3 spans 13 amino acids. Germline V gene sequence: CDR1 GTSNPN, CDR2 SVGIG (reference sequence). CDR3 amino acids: CAWKREMNTEAFF. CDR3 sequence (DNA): TGTGCCTGGAAGAGGGAAATGAACACTGAAGCTTTCTTT.

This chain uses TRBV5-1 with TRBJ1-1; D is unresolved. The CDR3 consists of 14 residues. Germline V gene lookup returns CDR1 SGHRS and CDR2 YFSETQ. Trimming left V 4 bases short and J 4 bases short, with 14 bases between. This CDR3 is CASSQAGGSTEAFF. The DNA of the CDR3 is TGCGCCAGCAGCCAGGCGGGAGGGAGCACTGAAGCTTTCTTT. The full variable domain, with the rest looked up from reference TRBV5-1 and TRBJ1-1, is KAGVTQTPRYLIKTRGQQVTLSCSPISGHRSVSWYQQTPGQGLQFLFEYFSETQRNKGNFPGRFSGRQFSNSRSEMNVSTLELGDSALYLCASSQAGGSTEAFFGQGTRLTVV.

CDR3 sequence (DNA): TGTGCCAGCAGTGAATTGGACAGAAACACTGAAGCTTTCTTT. It specifies CASSELDRNTEAFF. The chain recombines TRBV25-1 with TRBJ1-1, with D possibly being TRBD1 (6 bases). The CDR3 is 14 amino acids. Germline V gene sequence: CDR1 MGHDK, CDR2 SYGVNS. V dropped 1 base and J dropped 2 bases, with 8 bases sitting between them.

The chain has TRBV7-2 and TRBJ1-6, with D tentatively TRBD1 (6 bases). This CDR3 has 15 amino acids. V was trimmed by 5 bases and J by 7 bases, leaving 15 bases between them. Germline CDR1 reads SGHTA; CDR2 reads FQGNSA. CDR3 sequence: CASSPLGGANSPLHF. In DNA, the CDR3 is TGTGCCAGCAGCCCCCTTGGGGGGGCGAATTCACCCCTCCACTTT.

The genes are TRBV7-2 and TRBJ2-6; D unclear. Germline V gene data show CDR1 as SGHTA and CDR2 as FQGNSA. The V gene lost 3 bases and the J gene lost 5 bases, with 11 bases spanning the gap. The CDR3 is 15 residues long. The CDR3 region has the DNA TGTGCCAGCAGCTTCAGGATCGGAAGGGCCAACGTCCTGACTTTC. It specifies CASSFRIGRANVLTF.

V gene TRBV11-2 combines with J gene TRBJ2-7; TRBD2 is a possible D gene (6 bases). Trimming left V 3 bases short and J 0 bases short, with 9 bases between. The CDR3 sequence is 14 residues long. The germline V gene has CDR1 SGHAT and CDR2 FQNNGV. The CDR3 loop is CASSFSGSSYEQYF. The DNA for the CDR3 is TGTGCCAGCAGCTTTAGCGGTAGCTCCTACGAGCAGTACTTC.

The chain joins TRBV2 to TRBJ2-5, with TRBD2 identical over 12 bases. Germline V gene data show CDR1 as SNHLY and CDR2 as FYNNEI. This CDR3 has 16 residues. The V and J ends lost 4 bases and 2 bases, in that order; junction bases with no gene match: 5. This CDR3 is CASSGGLAGWQETQYF. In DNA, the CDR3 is TGTGCCAGCAGTGGAGGACTAGCGGGGTGGCAAGAGACCCAGTACTTC. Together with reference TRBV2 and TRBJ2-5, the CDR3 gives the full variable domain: EPEVTQTPSHQVTQMGQEVILRCVPISNHLYFYWYRQILGQKVEFLVSFYNNEISEKSEIFDDQFSVERPDGSNFTLKIRSTKLEDSAMYFCASSGGLAGWQETQYFGPGTRLLVL.

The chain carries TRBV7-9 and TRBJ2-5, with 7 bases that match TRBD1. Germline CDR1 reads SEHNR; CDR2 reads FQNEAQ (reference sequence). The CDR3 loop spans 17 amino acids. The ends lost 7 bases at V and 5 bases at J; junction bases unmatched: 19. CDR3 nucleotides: TGTGCCAGCACCCGACAGGGAACCTTACTTTCTTTGGAGACCCAGTACTTC. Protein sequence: CASTRQGTLLSLETQYF.

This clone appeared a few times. The CDR3 bases are TGCAGCGCCAGGGAATCGTATAATTCACCCCTCCACTTT. Encoded protein: CSARESYNSPLHF. The chain has TRBV29-1 and TRBJ1-6; TRBD1 is a possible D gene (5 bases). The CDR3 runs 13 residues. Germline V gene sequence: CDR1 SQVTM, CDR2 ANQGSEA. The V and J ends lost 7 bases and 4 bases respectively, with 11 bases between them.

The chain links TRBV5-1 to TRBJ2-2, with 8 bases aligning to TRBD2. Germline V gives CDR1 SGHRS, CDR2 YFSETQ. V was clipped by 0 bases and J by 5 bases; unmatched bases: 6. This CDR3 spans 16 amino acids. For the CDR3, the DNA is TGCGCCAGCAGCTTGGGCCGGGAGGGCTGGACCGGGGAGCTGTTTTTT. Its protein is CASSLGREGWTGELFF. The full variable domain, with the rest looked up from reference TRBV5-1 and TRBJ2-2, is KAGVTQTPRYLIKTRGQQVTLSCSPISGHRSVSWYQQTPGQGLQFLFEYFSETQRNKGNFPGRFSGRQFSNSRSEMNVSTLELGDSALYLCASSLGREGWTGELFFGEGSRLTVL.

The DNA of the CDR3 is TGCGCCAGCAGCGGGACTAGCGGGAACACAGATACGCAGTATTTT. The encoded protein is CASSGTSGNTDTQYF. J is TRBJ2-3 and V is TRBV4-1; the match to TRBD2 covers 13 bases. Per germline, CDR1 MGHRA and CDR2 YSYEKL. This CDR3 has 15 amino acids. Trimming cost V 5 bases and J 2 bases; bases outside gene matches: 1.

The CDR3 protein is CASSYSRTSGPRNYEQYF. The CDR3 DNA reads TGTGCCAGCAGTTACTCTAGGACTAGCGGGCCAAGAAACTACGAGCAGTACTTC. This rearrangement joins TRBV6-2 or TRBV6-3 to TRBJ2-7; 11 nucleotides agree with TRBD2. The ends lost 0 bases at V and 3 bases at J; junction bases unmatched: 10. In germline, CDR1 is MNHEY, CDR2 SVGEGT. The CDR3 is 18 residues long.

CDR3 protein: CASSVRTGGSYGYTF. CDR3 nucleotide sequence: TGTGCCAGCAGCGTTCGGACAGGGGGAAGTTATGGCTACACCTTC. The chain combines TRBV3-1 (or the pseudogene TRBV3-2) with TRBJ1-2, with TRBD1 matching 10 bases. Per germline, CDR1 LGHDT and CDR2 YNNKEL (reference sequence). This CDR3 region has 15 residues. With V trimmed by 5 bases and J by 5 bases, 8 bases remained unmatched.

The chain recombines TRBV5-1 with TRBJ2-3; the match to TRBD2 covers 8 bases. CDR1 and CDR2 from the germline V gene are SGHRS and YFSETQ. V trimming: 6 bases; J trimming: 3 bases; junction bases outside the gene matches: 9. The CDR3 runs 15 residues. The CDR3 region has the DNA TGCGCCAGCACCCTCCGACTAGCGTCTACAGATACGCAGTATTTT. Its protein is CASTLRLASTDTQYF.

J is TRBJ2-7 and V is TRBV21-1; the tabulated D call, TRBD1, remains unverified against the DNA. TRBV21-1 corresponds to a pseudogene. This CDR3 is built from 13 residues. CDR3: CASFRDRDYEQYF. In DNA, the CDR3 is TGTGCCAGCTTCAGGGACAGGGATTACGAGCAGTACTTC.

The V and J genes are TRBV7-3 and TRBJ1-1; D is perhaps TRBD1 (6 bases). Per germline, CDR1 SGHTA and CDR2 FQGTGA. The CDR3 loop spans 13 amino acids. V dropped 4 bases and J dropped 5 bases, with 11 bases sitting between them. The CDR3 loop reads CASSSIQGTEAFF. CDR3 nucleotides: TGTGCCAGCAGCTCCATACAGGGAACTGAAGCTTTCTTT.